This passage covers 24 T cell receptor beta chains from one sample sequenced in a study of T cell repertoires in cytomegalovirus infection. TCRdb recomputed calls from the reads with MiXCR, one row per CDR3 protein. This repertoire shows 800,000 to 950,000 distinct CDR3 sequences, 32% found once; its top ten account for around 11%. For these receptors, no antigen is known. Here the sequenced sample was cultured CD8+ T cells from PBMCs, taken from culture after CMV antigen stimulation. These receptors were taken from a human donor in good health (CMV status not recorded). Some clones in this sample may be carry-over from other donors' samples.

This clonotype was counted a few times. The chain has TRBV2 and TRBJ2-3; maybe TRBD2 (7 bases). V was trimmed by 6 bases and J by 2 bases, leaving 18 bases between them. This CDR3 region has 16 residues. Germline V gene lookup returns CDR1 SNHLY and CDR2 FYNNEI. CDR3 coding DNA: TGTGCCAGCAGCCCCGGGGAGGGGGAGGTCACAGATACGCAGTATTTT. Protein product: CASSPGEGEVTDTQYF.

The chain carries TRBV7-3 and TRBJ2-3; D may match TRBD1 or TRBD2 (6 bases each). V was clipped by 3 bases and J by 6 bases, with 10 bases between them. Germline lookup yields CDR1 SGHTA and CDR2 FQGTGA. The CDR3 has 13 amino acids. The CDR3 coding sequence is TGTGCCAGCAGCTTCAGGAGGGGGGATACGCAGTATTTT. It is translated as CASSFRRGDTQYF. The entire variable domain, with the rest obtained from reference TRBV7-3 and TRBJ2-3, is as follows: GAGVSQTPSNKVTEKGKYVELRCDPISGHTALYWYRQSLGQGPEFLIYFQGTGAADDSGLPNDRFFAVRPEGSVSTLKIQRTERGDSAVYLCASSFRRGDTQYFGPGTRLTVL.

V and J are TRBV7-9 and TRBJ2-5; D gene ambiguous. The germline CDR1 and CDR2 sequences are SEHNR and FQNEAQ (reference sequence). Trimming shortened V by 1 base and J by 4 bases, and 13 bases separated the two germline ends. The CDR3 covers 15 residues. Here the CDR3 DNA reads TGTGCCAGCAGCTTAGGAGAGGTCGCGAGAGAGACCCAGTACTTC. It is translated as CASSLGEVARETQYF.

This clonotype was detected once. The gene calls are TRBV18 and TRBJ2-1; D is tentatively TRBD1 or TRBD2 (5 bases each). CDR3 length equals 14 residues. V lost 8 bases and J lost 2, with 13 bases in between. Germline CDR1 is KGHSH and CDR2 is LQKENI. This CDR3 reads CASQDEGPYNEQFF. CDR3 sequence (DNA): TGTGCCAGCCAAGATGAGGGGCCCTACAATGAGCAGTTCTTC.

This clonotype was observed a few times. This chain connects TRBV7-9 to TRBJ1-1, with D perhaps matching TRBD1 (5 bases). The CDR3 covers 12 residues. Germline V gives CDR1 SEHNR, CDR2 FQNEAQ (reference sequence). The V end was cut by 6 bases, the J end by 7 bases, with 12 bases between. In DNA, the CDR3 is TGTGCCAGCAGTCCGGGACTCGTTGAAGCTTTCTTT. It encodes CASSPGLVEAFF. The full variable domain, its missing parts supplied by reference TRBV7-9 and TRBJ1-1, is DTGVSQNPRHKITKRGQNVTFRCDPISEHNRLYWYRQTLGQGPEFLTYFQNEAQLEKSRLLSDRFSAERPKGSFSTLEIQRTEQGDSAMYLCASSPGLVEAFFGQGTRLTVV.

The genes are TRBV12-3 or TRBV12-4 and TRBJ2-3; a weak D match, TRBD1 (6 bases). V was cut by 5 bases and J by 5 bases, with 14 bases left in between. The CDR3 totals 14 residues. The CDR3 DNA reads as TGTGCCAGCAGTGTACTACAGGGCCGAGATACGCAGTATTTT. Protein product: CASSVLQGRDTQYF.

The chain links TRBV7-6 to TRBJ2-7, with D maybe TRBD2 (7 bases). The CDR3 covers 15 residues. The V gene lost 4 bases and the J gene lost 0 bases, with 13 bases spanning the gap. CDR1 SGHVS and CDR2 FNYEAQ come from the germline V gene. In DNA form, the CDR3 reads TGTGCCAGCAGCTCGCCGGGGGGCCTCTCCTACGAGCAGTACTTC. It codes for CASSSPGGLSYEQYF.

V and J are TRBV15 and TRBJ1-4; D ambiguous. The V end lost 0 bases, the J end lost 5 bases, and 10 bases lay between the germline ends. The CDR3 length is 15 residues. Germline V CDR1 and CDR2: LNHNV, YYDKDF (reference sequence). This chain's CDR3 is CATSREDGPNEKLFF. CDR3 in DNA: TGTGCCACCAGCAGAGAGGACGGCCCCAATGAAAAACTGTTTTTT.

The CDR3 sequence: CASRNGGGVGEQYV. Here the CDR3 DNA reads TGTGCCAGCAGAAATGGGGGCGGGGTAGGCGAGCAGTACGTC. The chain has TRBV27 and TRBJ2-7; either TRBD1 or TRBD2 may fit D (6 bases each). This CDR3 region has 14 residues. CDR1 and CDR2 (germline): MNHEY, SMNVEV (reference sequence). V lost 6 bases and J 6 bases, leaving 18 bases between the germline ends.

V gene TRBV10-3 combines with J gene TRBJ2-3; maybe TRBD2 (5 bases). This CDR3 comprises 14 residues. Per germline, CDR1 ENHRY and CDR2 SYGVKD. V lost 4 bases to trimming and J lost 1 base, with 9 bases between them. DNA for the CDR3: TGTGCCATCAGTGGGGAGTCAGGCACAGATACGCAGTATTTT. Protein sequence: CAISGESGTDTQYF.

V usage is TRBV6-2 or TRBV6-3 and J usage is TRBJ2-7; 7 bases map to TRBD1. V dropped 2 bases and J dropped 1; count of bases not matched to a gene: 2. There are 14 residues in the CDR3. The germline CDR1 and CDR2 sequences are MNHEY and SVGEGT. CDR3 protein: CASSYRTGSYEQYV. CDR3 DNA sequence: TGTGCCAGCAGTTACAGGACAGGATCCTACGAGCAGTACGTC.

V and J are TRBV7-9 and TRBJ2-7; 11 nucleotides agree with TRBD1. Losses at the gene ends were 2 bases for V and 7 bases for J; bases not matched to a gene: 4. This CDR3 comprises 14 residues. Germline loops: CDR1 SEHNR, CDR2 FQNEAQ (reference sequence). CDR3: CASSLLDRGHEQYF. The CDR3 coding sequence is TGTGCCAGCAGCTTACTGGACAGGGGGCATGAGCAGTACTTC.

Regarding this clonotype: This could be a read error, since a much larger clone is one nucleotide away. The DNA of the CDR3 is TGTGCCAGCAGCCCTAGTTCGGGTCGGACAGATACGCAGTATTTT. Residues: CASSPSSGRTDTQYF. V and J are TRBV7-6 and TRBJ2-3; D is unresolved. The V gene lost 5 bases and the J gene lost 3 bases, with 15 bases spanning the gap. Germline V CDR1 and CDR2: SGHVS, FNYEAQ. The CDR3 has 15 residues.

This clonotype was recorded only once. The chain uses TRBV9 and TRBJ1-1; no definite D call. This CDR3 is built from 14 residues. Germline V gene data show CDR1 as SGDLS and CDR2 as YYNGEE. V gave up 0 bases and J gave up 8 bases, with 14 bases separating them. DNA of the CDR3: TGTGCCAGCAGCGTAGGAGGAGGGAAATGGGAAGCTTTCTTT. This translates into CASSVGGGKWEAFF.

This clonotype occurred many times. The V and J genes are TRBV7-2 and TRBJ2-1; 11 bases are a match to TRBD2. V lost 5 bases, J lost 4 bases, and 7 bases stayed unmatched. Germline assignment: CDR1 SGHTA and CDR2 FQGNSA. CDR3 length equals 16 residues. The DNA for the CDR3 is TGTGCCAGCAGCCCCTTTACTAGCGGGGGATACAATGAGCAGTTCTTC. Its protein is CASSPFTSGGYNEQFF.

The V and J genes are TRBV4-1 and TRBJ1-1; possibly TRBD1 for D (5 bases). CDR3 size: 16 residues. The germline V gene has CDR1 MGHRA and CDR2 YSYEKL. V was trimmed by 0 bases and J by 3 bases, leaving 14 bases between them. The CDR3 spells CASSQDLRAGYTEAFF. CDR3 bases: TGCGCCAGCAGCCAAGATCTTAGGGCAGGGTACACTGAAGCTTTCTTT.

About this clonotype: This may be a read error: a much more frequent sequence differs by one nucleotide. The DNA for the CDR3 is TGTGCCAGCAGTCCCGACAGGGGGACCACTGAAGCTTTCTTT. Residues: CASSPDRGTTEAFF. This chain joins TRBV6-5 and TRBJ1-1, with TRBD1 identical over 9 bases. The CDR3 is 14 residues long. V trimming: 5 bases; J trimming: 4 bases; junction bases outside the gene matches: 5. CDR1 and CDR2 from the germline V gene are MNHEY and SVGAGI.

This clonotype was seen more than once but under ten times. This chain links TRBV12-3 or TRBV12-4 with TRBJ2-3; the match to TRBD2 covers 8 bases. Germline trimming cut 3 bases from V and 6 bases from J; bases unmatched to any gene: 14. This CDR3 contains 17 residues. CDR3: CASSFQPRTSLADTQYF. The CDR3 DNA reads TGTGCCAGCAGTTTCCAACCAAGGACTAGCCTGGCGGATACGCAGTATTTT.

This chain uses TRBV10-3 with TRBJ2-7; perhaps TRBD1 as D (6 bases). The CDR3 extends over 16 amino acids. CDR1 and CDR2 (germline): ENHRY, SYGVKD. V was clipped by 4 bases and J by 2 bases, with 18 bases between them. Written as DNA, the CDR3 is TGTGCCATCAGTGTGGCAGGGGCCTTCCAGCCCTACGAGCAGTACTTC. Translating it yields CAISVAGAFQPYEQYF.

This clonotype is a singleton in its sample. CDR3: CASSQGLPHEQFF. CDR3 nucleotides: TGCGCCAGCAGCCAAGGCCTGCCCCATGAGCAGTTCTTC. This chain links TRBV4-1 with TRBJ2-1; no clear D gene. Germline V gene lookup returns CDR1 MGHRA and CDR2 YSYEKL. This CDR3 comprises 13 residues. The ends were cut back, 1 base at V and 8 bases at J, with 9 bases in the middle.

A remark on this clonotype: The CDR3 does not end in the conserved phenylalanine or tryptophan, so this is likely a read error. The chain uses TRBV7-6 and TRBJ1-1; no clear D gene. With 4 bases removed from V and 4 bases from J, the gap between germline ends came to 10 bases. The CDR3 has 13 residues. The germline V gene has CDR1 SGHVS and CDR2 FNYEAQ. Here the CDR3 reads CASSSTGTTEAFY. In DNA form, the CDR3 reads TGTGCCAGCAGCTCGACCGGCACCACTGAAGCTTTCTAT.

This rearrangement joins TRBV19 to TRBJ1-1; D is unresolved. The CDR3 contains 13 residues. Germline assignment: CDR1 LNHDA and CDR2 SQIVND (reference sequence). Trimming removed 1 base at V and 2 bases at J, with 5 bases between. The CDR3 reads CASSIGDNTEAFF. The CDR3 DNA reads TGTGCCAGTAGTATAGGAGATAACACTGAAGCTTTCTTT. The whole variable domain, filled in from reference TRBV19 and TRBJ1-1, reads DGGITQSPKYLFRKEGQNVTLSCEQNLNHDAMYWYRQDPGQGLRLIYYSQIVNDFQKGDIAEGYSVSREKKESFPLTVTSAQKNPTAFYLCASSIGDNTEAFFGQGTRLTVV.

The chain recombines TRBV12-3 or TRBV12-4 with TRBJ2-1; D possibly corresponds to TRBD1 (6 bases). This CDR3 is built from 16 residues. The V end lost 3 bases, the J end lost 0 bases, and 12 bases lay between the germline ends. The DNA for the CDR3 is TGTGCCAGCAGTTTTGCAGGGGCGAGCTCCTACAATGAGCAGTTCTTC. This sequence encodes CASSFAGASSYNEQFF.

The chain combines TRBV7-9 with TRBJ2-3; 13 bases match TRBD2. The CDR3 runs 18 residues. CDR1 SEHNR and CDR2 FQNEAQ come from the germline V gene (reference sequence). V lost 4 bases and J lost 2; bases outside the gene matches: 9. CDR3 nucleotides: TGTGCCAGCAGCTCAACTAGCGGGGGGGATGGACCCACAGATACGCAGTATTTT. Residues: CASSSTSGGDGPTDTQYF.